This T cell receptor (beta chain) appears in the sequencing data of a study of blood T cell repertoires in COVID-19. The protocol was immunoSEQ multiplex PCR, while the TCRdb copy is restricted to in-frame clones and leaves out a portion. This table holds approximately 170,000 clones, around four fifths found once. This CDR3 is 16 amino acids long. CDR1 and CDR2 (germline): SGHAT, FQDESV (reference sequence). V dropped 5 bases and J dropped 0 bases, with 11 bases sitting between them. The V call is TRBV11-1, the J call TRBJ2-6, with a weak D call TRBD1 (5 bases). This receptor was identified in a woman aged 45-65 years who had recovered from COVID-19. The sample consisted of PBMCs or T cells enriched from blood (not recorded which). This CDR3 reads CASSRGQISGANVLTF. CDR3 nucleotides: TGTGCCAGCAGCCGAGGACAAATCTCTGGGGCCAACGTCCTGACTTTC.